These 10 T cell receptor beta chains originate from one sample sequenced in a study of control samples from healthy donors and cancer patients (TCRdb year 2020). The method was the immunoSEQ multiplex PCR assay. This immuneACCESS table, as held by TCRdb, lists in-frame sequences with V and J called but not all clones. Of the missing ones, under half trace to an unresolved V gene in checked studies; the others have no known cause. Within this sample are fewer than 200,000 clones, with just under 95% of them counted one time only. The ten most abundant clones make up about 4% of the sample. The sequencing input was blood. The receptors stem from a woman aged 55-70 years in good health.

The chain employs TRBV6-1 and TRBJ1-1, with D perhaps TRBD1 (5 bases). The CDR3 runs to 14 residues. Germline-derived CDR1 and CDR2 are MNHNS and SASEGT. The V and J ends lost 1 base and 4 bases respectively, with 10 bases between them. The CDR3 nucleotides read TGTGCCAGCAGTGAAGGCAGGGTAAGCACTGAAGCTTTCTTT. Residues: CASSEGRVSTEAFF.

The chain joins TRBV18 to TRBJ2-5; D remains ambiguous. The CDR3 consists of 14 residues. Germline V lookup: CDR1 KGHSH, CDR2 LQKENI. Trimming took off 6 bases at V and 1 base at J, with 12 bases between the two ends. The CDR3 DNA is TGTGCCAGCTCCTCCGCACGGAGCCAAGAGACCCAGTACTTC. Its translation: CASSSARSQETQYF.

The chain uses TRBV6-1 and TRBJ2-1; TRBD2 agrees at 11 bases. Germline V gene sequence: CDR1 MNHNS, CDR2 SASEGT. The ends lost 4 bases at V and 8 bases at J; junction bases unmatched: 10. The CDR3 is made up of 16 amino acids. The CDR3 region has the DNA TGTGCCAGCAGTGTCGGGTTAGCGGGGGGGCAGGATGAGCAGTTCTTC. This codes for CASSVGLAGGQDEQFF.

The CDR3 DNA reads TGTGCCAGCAGCCAAGATCTTCTGGGTAGTGAGCAGTTCTTC. It encodes CASSQDLLGSEQFF. The J gene is TRBJ2-1, the V gene TRBV3-1 (or the pseudogene TRBV3-2); D gene uncertain. Germline V gene sequence: CDR1 LGHDT, CDR2 YNNKEL (reference sequence). V was pared by 0 bases and J by 9 bases, with 12 bases between. The CDR3 totals 14 residues.

CDR3 DNA: TGTGCCAGCAGTTCCCACCACTACGAGCAGTACTTC. Translated, it gives CASSSHHYEQYF. This chain uses TRBV28 with TRBJ2-7; D ambiguous. The CDR3 extends over 12 amino acids. Germline V CDR1 and CDR2: MDHEN, SYDVKM. Trimming removed 4 bases at V and 3 bases at J, with 7 bases between.

V usage is TRBV9 and J usage is TRBJ1-3; perhaps TRBD1 as D (5 bases). Per the germline V gene, CDR1 is SGDLS and CDR2 is YYNGEE. The germline V and J ends were trimmed by 0 bases and 1 base, with 14 bases remaining between them. The CDR3 loop spans 17 amino acids. The CDR3 sequence: CASSVASGTASGNTIYF. CDR3 in DNA: TGTGCCAGCAGCGTAGCCTCCGGGACCGCTTCTGGAAACACCATATATTTT. The full variable domain, rest sourced from reference TRBV9 and TRBJ1-3, is DSGVTQTPKHLITATGQRVTLRCSPRSGDLSVYWYQQSLDQGLQFLIQYYNGEERAKGNILERFSAQQFPDLHSELNLSSLELGDSALYFCASSVASGTASGNTIYFGEGSWLTVV.

The chain couples TRBV7-2 to TRBJ1-5; 7 bases match TRBD1. The V segment lost 5 bases and the J segment 4 bases; nucleotides outside the gene matches: 2. CDR1 is SGHTA, CDR2 FQGNSA, per germline. The CDR3 is made up of 13 amino acids. CDR3 protein: CASSRQGNQPQHF. The CDR3, as DNA: TGTGCCAGCAGCCGACAGGGTAATCAGCCCCAGCATTTT.

V and J are TRBV28 and TRBJ2-7; unclear D gene. The V gene's germline CDR1 is MDHEN and CDR2 SYDVKM. Trimming cost V 2 bases and J 5 bases, with 4 bases left between them. CDR3 length equals 11 residues. CDR3 amino acids: CASSLENEQYF. CDR3 nucleotide sequence: TGTGCCAGCAGTTTAGAGAACGAGCAGTACTTC.

This rearrangement joins TRBV2 to TRBJ2-7; D not resolved. Looked up from germline, CDR1 is SNHLY and CDR2 is FYNNEI. Trimming took 8 bases from V and 3 from J, leaving 17 bases between them. The CDR3 runs 14 residues. In nucleotides, the CDR3 is TGTGCCAGCGCTCCTGGGGTTGGGAACTACGAGCAGTACTTC. Residues: CASAPGVGNYEQYF.

This clone was observed a handful of times. The DNA for the CDR3 is TGTGCCATCTCCGAAGGGTTCGCCAGGCGGTACAATGAGCAGTTCTTC. Amino acid sequence: CAISEGFARRYNEQFF. The rearrangement links TRBV10-3 to TRBJ2-1; D gene uncertain. There are 16 residues in the CDR3. V was trimmed by 8 bases and J by 4 bases, leaving 21 bases between them. Germline CDR1 and CDR2: ENHRY and SYGVKD.